This TCR beta chain was obtained from a study of blood T cell repertoires in COVID-19. About the research overall: Acute and convalescent COVID-19 specimens originated in the United States, Italy and Spain.

In the source study's methods: Quantification of nucleated cells was approximated via reference gene primer amplification. The protocol was immunoSEQ multiplex PCR, while the TCRdb copy is restricted to in-frame clones and leaves out a portion. V, J and clone size derive from that table, while D and trimming were established from the DNA sequence. The table shows approximately 70,000 clones, with 80% to 85% occurring only once. V was trimmed by 5 bases and J by 3 bases, leaving 7 bases between them. The V gene's germline CDR1 is MNHEY and CDR2 SVGEGT. CDR3 length equals 12 residues. What was sequenced was peripheral blood. The genes are TRBV6-2 or TRBV6-3 and TRBJ1-2; D unclear. The clonotype was recovered from a woman aged 55-69 years with acute or convalescent COVID-19. The CDR3 loop is CASSRGDYGYTF. The DNA of the CDR3 is TGTGCCAGCAGTCGCGGTGACTATGGCTACACCTTC.